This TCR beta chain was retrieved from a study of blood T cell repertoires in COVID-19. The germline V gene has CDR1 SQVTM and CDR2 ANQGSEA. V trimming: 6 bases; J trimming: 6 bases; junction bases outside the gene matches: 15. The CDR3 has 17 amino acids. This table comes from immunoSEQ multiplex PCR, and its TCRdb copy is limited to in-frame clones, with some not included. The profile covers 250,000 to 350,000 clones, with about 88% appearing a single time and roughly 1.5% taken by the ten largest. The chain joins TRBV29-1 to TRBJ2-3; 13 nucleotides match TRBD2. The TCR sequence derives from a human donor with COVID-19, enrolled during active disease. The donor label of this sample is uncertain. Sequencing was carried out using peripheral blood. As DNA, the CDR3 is TGCAGCGTGTCACCGGGACTAGCGGGACGACAGGGCGATACGCAGTATTTT. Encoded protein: CSVSPGLAGRQGDTQYF.